This record concerns one T cell receptor (beta chain) sequence. This record belongs to a study of ipilimumab plus nivolumab after autologous stem cell transplantation. At the level of the study: A median of roughly 8 nivolumab and 4 or 5 ipilimumab doses were given.

Patients received nivolumab 3 mg/kg at weeks 1, 4, 7, 10, then fortnightly to week 26. This table comes from immunoSEQ multiplex PCR, and its TCRdb copy is limited to in-frame clones, with some not included. The data show over 75,000 clones, approximately 83% seen once. Per the germline V gene, CDR1 is LNHDA and CDR2 is SQIVND (reference sequence). V was cut by 6 bases and J by 2 bases, with 13 bases left in between. The CDR3 has 14 amino acids. The receptor comes from a male donor with diffuse large B-cell lymphoma. The chain joins TRBV19 to TRBJ1-2, with a possible D match to TRBD1 (5 bases). This sample comprised PBMCs, obtained in a trial of ipilimumab plus nivolumab as post-transplant consolidation. CDR3 nucleotides: TGTGCCAGTAGGGCTGGGGCAGGCAACTATGGCTACACCTTC. Residues: CASRAGAGNYGYTF.